This T cell receptor beta chain was retrieved from a study of OX40 agonist ivuxolimab in advanced cancers. Looking at the study overall: Ivuxolimab, an agonistic anti-OX40 (CD134) antibody, was given to patients.

The CDR3 is 14 residues long. Germline-derived CDR1 and CDR2 are SGHRS and YFSETQ. V gave up 8 bases and J gave up 4 bases, with 18 bases separating them. The assay was immunoSEQ multiplex PCR, and TCRdb's table has in-frame clones only and misses some. There are roughly 60,000 clones in the sample; 80% to 90% occur only once, and about 0.8% lies in the top ten. The source was CD4+ or CD8+ T cells sorted from blood, collected in a trial of the OX40 agonist ivuxolimab. The TCR comes from an adult with an advanced solid tumor such as melanoma, head and neck, liver or kidney cancer. The chain carries TRBV5-1 and TRBJ2-5, with D perhaps being TRBD1 or TRBD2 (6 bases each). The CDR3, as DNA: TGCGCCAGTTCTGGAGGGGGTTCGGGAGAGACCCAGTACTTC. Translated: CASSGGGSGETQYF.